Presented here are 4 T cell receptor beta chains from one specimen sequenced in a study of T cells after yellow fever vaccination. From the 5' RACE reads, TCRdb called clonotypes with MiXCR, one entry per CDR3 protein. The sample includes hundreds of thousands of distinct CDR3 sequences, over 4% of them seen just once. The starting material was PBMCs, obtained 5 days after the yellow fever booster vaccination. The receptor set was obtained from a young man who received the YFV17D yellow fever vaccine.

This clonotype was detected a few times. The rearrangement uses TRBV7-8 and TRBJ2-7, with D perhaps TRBD1 (6 bases). Germline loops: CDR1 SGHVS, CDR2 FQNEAQ. There are 14 residues in the CDR3. Trimming took off 4 bases at V and 1 base at J, with 11 bases between the two ends. The CDR3 here is CASSSLQGSYEQYV. The CDR3 nucleotides read TGTGCCAGCAGCTCATTACAGGGTTCCTACGAGCAGTACGTC.

This clonotype was detected many times. This chain joins TRBV18 and TRBJ2-3; unclear D gene. From germline, CDR1 is KGHSH and CDR2 LQKENI. This CDR3 region has 16 residues. With 3 bases removed from V and 1 base from J, the gap between germline ends came to 14 bases. The CDR3 loop reads CASSPSRVLGTDTQYF. CDR3 nucleotide sequence: TGTGCCAGCTCACCGTCAAGGGTTCTTGGCACAGATACGCAGTATTTT. The complete variable domain, with remaining parts taken from reference TRBV18 and TRBJ2-3, reads NAGVMQNPRHLVRRRGQEARLRCSPMKGHSHVYWYRQLPEEGLKFMVYLQKENIIDESGMPKERFSAEFPKEGPSILRIQQVVRGDSAAYFCASSPSRVLGTDTQYFGPGTRLTVL.

The table lists this clonotype with many counts. The chain carries TRBV28 and TRBJ2-6; D not resolved. The CDR3 is 18 amino acids. V was pared by 1 base and J by 4 bases, with 17 bases between. Germline V gene data show CDR1 as MDHEN and CDR2 as SYDVKM. The CDR3 loop is CASSLSIFEVLGANVLTF. The CDR3 DNA sequence: TGTGCCAGCAGTTTATCCATCTTCGAGGTCCTCGGGGCCAACGTCCTGACTTTC.

This clonotype was seen a few times. CDR3 protein: CASSLPVFGANVLTF. CDR3 sequence (DNA): TGCGCCAGCAGCTTGCCCGTCTTCGGGGCCAACGTCCTGACTTTC. This chain connects TRBV5-1 to TRBJ2-6, with unresolved D. In germline, CDR1 is SGHRS, CDR2 YFSETQ. The CDR3 covers 15 residues. V lost 1 base, J lost 4 bases, and 9 bases lay in between.